Presented here are 10 T cell receptor beta chains from one specimen sequenced in a study of blood T cell repertoires in COVID-19. The assay was immunoSEQ multiplex PCR, and TCRdb's table has in-frame clones only and misses some. The sample includes about 210,000 clones, around 84% of them seen just once. What was sequenced was PBMCs or T cells enriched from blood (not recorded which). These receptors all stem from a man aged 35 to 55 who had recovered from COVID-19.

J is TRBJ1-5 and V is TRBV19, with a weak D call TRBD1 (6 bases). The CDR3 consists of 17 residues. Trimming left V 3 bases short and J 1 base short, with 16 bases between. Looked up from germline, CDR1 is LNHDA and CDR2 is SQIVND (reference sequence). CDR3 nucleotides: TGTGCCAGTAGTATCTACGGCGGGGGACACAGCAATCAGCCCCAGCATTTT. Encoded protein: CASSIYGGGHSNQPQHF.

This chain uses TRBV4-1 with TRBJ1-1; 7 bases map to TRBD1. Germline-derived CDR1 and CDR2 are MGHRA and YSYEKL. The V gene end was trimmed by 0 bases and the J gene end by 7 bases; junction bases not matched to a gene: 5. The CDR3 has 14 amino acids. CDR3: CASSQDPTGYEAFF. For the CDR3, the DNA is TGCGCCAGCAGCCAAGATCCGACAGGGTATGAAGCTTTCTTT.

V usage is TRBV7-8 and J usage is TRBJ1-4; D unclear. Germline CDR1 and CDR2: SGHVS and FQNEAQ. Between the trimmed V and J ends, which lost 0 bases and 7 bases, there was a span of 15 bases. The CDR3 spans 16 residues. DNA for the CDR3: TGTGCCAGCAGCTTAGCGCCAGCAGGACTGAGTGAAAAACTGTTTTTT. As protein: CASSLAPAGLSEKLFF.

V and J are TRBV5-6 and TRBJ1-5, with 7 bases identical to TRBD1. The length of the CDR3 is 13 residues. In germline, CDR1 is SGHDT, CDR2 YYEEEE. The junction had 0 bases not matched to a gene; V was cut back by 0 bases and J by 6 bases. The CDR3 here is CASSLGDSQPQHF. The CDR3, as DNA: TGTGCCAGCAGCTTGGGGGACAGTCAGCCCCAGCATTTT.

The chain combines TRBV21-1 with TRBJ1-5; the table calls TRBD1, which could not be checked here. TRBV21-1 represents a pseudogene. This CDR3 has 20 amino acids. The CDR3 protein is CASTPPDSRTGTGSNQPQHF. In DNA, the CDR3 is TGTGCCAGCACCCCGCCCGACTCTAGGACCGGGACAGGTAGCAATCAGCCCCAGCATTTT.

This rearrangement joins TRBV25-1 to TRBJ1-2, with 7 bases aligning to TRBD1. Losses at the gene ends were 5 bases for V and 4 bases for J; bases not matched to a gene: 7. Germline lookup yields CDR1 MGHDK and CDR2 SYGVNS. The CDR3 loop spans 14 amino acids. CDR3: CASSPTGRIYGYTF. DNA for the CDR3: TGTGCCAGCAGTCCGACAGGGAGAATCTATGGCTACACCTTC.

The V and J genes are TRBV19 and TRBJ2-3, with D possibly TRBD1 on 7 matching bases. The CDR3 covers 15 residues. Per germline, CDR1 LNHDA and CDR2 SQIVND (reference sequence). V was pared by 3 bases and J by 0 bases, with 10 bases between. This chain's CDR3 is CASSMAGQSTDTQYF. The CDR3 bases are TGTGCCAGTAGTATGGCGGGACAGAGCACAGATACGCAGTATTTT. The full variable domain, with the rest looked up from reference TRBV19 and TRBJ2-3, is DGGITQSPKYLFRKEGQNVTLSCEQNLNHDAMYWYRQDPGQGLRLIYYSQIVNDFQKGDIAEGYSVSREKKESFPLTVTSAQKNPTAFYLCASSMAGQSTDTQYFGPGTRLTVL.

The V and J genes are TRBV6-5 and TRBJ2-5; D is perhaps TRBD2 (6 bases). The CDR3 consists of 15 residues. The V gene lost 7 bases and the J gene lost 5 bases, with 20 bases spanning the gap. Germline V gene data show CDR1 as MNHEY and CDR2 as SVGAGI. CDR3 DNA sequence: TGTGCCAGCACCGAAGGTTTGGGCGGGACGGAGACCCAGTACTTC. Protein: CASTEGLGGTETQYF.

V usage is TRBV3-1 (or the pseudogene TRBV3-2) and J usage is TRBJ2-7; 12 nucleotides align to TRBD2. After removal of 4 bases from V and 1 base from J, the junction contained 8 bases not matched to a gene. The CDR3 is 17 amino acids. CDR1 and CDR2 (germline): LGHDT, YNNKEL (reference sequence). The CDR3 protein is CASSPRLAGAPSYEQYF. Here the CDR3 DNA reads TGTGCCAGCAGCCCCCGACTAGCGGGGGCCCCATCCTACGAGCAGTACTTC.

The V call is TRBV21-1, the J call TRBJ1-5; the table's D gene call, TRBD1, was not cross checked with the DNA. TRBV21-1 is reported as a pseudogene. The CDR3 spans 16 residues. The CDR3 region has the DNA TGTGCCAGCAGCAAAGTTATCTTATGCCAGAATCAGCCCCAGCATTTT. Its protein product is CASSKVILCQNQPQHF.